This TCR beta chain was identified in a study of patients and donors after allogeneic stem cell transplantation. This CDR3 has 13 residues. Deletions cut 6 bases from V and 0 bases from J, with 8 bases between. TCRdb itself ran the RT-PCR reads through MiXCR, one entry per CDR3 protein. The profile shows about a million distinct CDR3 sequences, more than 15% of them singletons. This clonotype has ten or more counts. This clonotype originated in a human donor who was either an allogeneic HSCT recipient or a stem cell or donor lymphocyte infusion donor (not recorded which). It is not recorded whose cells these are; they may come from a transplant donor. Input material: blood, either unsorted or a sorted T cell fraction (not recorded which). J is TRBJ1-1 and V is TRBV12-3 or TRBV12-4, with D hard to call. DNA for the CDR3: TGTGCCAGCAGCCTCAACCTGAACACTGAAGCTTTCTTT. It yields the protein CASSLNLNTEAFF.